This T cell receptor beta chain derives from a study of T cell changes during pregnancy in multiple sclerosis. Germline V CDR1 and CDR2: SGHRS, YFSETQ. The CDR3 contains 15 residues. Trimming at V came to 2 bases and at J to 2 bases, leaving 2 bases not matched to a gene. Method: immunoSEQ multiplex PCR; TCRdb's copy keeps in-frame clones and lacks some. The sample consists of tens of thousands of clones, 86% of them appearing once. The sample here was CD4+ T cells from peripheral blood mononuclear cells, taken in the first trimester of pregnancy. The TCR sequence derives from a female donor in good health, enrolled as a control in a pregnancy study. The V call is TRBV5-1, the J call TRBJ2-7; 12 bases map to TRBD2. CDR3 DNA: TGCGCCAGCAGCTTAGGGACTAGCGGGCCCTACGAGCAGTACTTC. Translated: CASSLGTSGPYEQYF.